This TCR beta chain was sequenced for a study of cytomegalovirus exposure and HLA in healthy donors. The PCR employed 60 Vbeta primers together with 13 Jbeta primers. The method was immunoSEQ multiplex PCR; TCRdb's version includes in-frame clones alone and lacks a portion of them. The sample records some 150,000 clones, 75% to 90% being singletons. While unrecorded immune exposures were likely, the donors were nominally healthy when sampled. With regard to this clone: Its specificity is unknown.

Germline CDR1 and CDR2: MNHEY and SMNVEV (reference sequence). There are 15 residues in the CDR3. Trimming took off 10 bases at V and 1 base at J, with 19 bases between the two ends. Overall study findings and caveats: Evidence from a later analysis indicated that most CMV-associated TCR beta chains looked HLA-restricted.

Source material: PBMCs. This sequence was found in a woman between 18 and 29 years old in good health and CMV-seronegative. The V gene is TRBV27, the J gene TRBJ1-1; TRBD1 might be the D (6 bases). The CDR3 region is CATYKAGTQNTEAFF. DNA for the CDR3: TGTGCCACTTATAAGGCCGGGACACAGAACACTGAAGCTTTCTTT.